This T cell receptor (beta chain) appears in the sequencing data of a study of Ad26.COV2.S vaccination and SARS-CoV-2 variants. Germline V gives CDR1 MGHRA, CDR2 YSYEKL. The CDR3 contains 15 residues. The ends were cut back, 2 bases at V and 8 bases at J, with 16 bases in the middle. Treatment noted: over 15 received Ad26.COV2.S at low or high dose, single or two shots; 5 received placebo; per-sample allocation not given. Collection of samples fell on day 63 after the first vaccine or placebo injection. Profiling relied on immunoSEQ multiplex PCR, and the TCRdb table lists in-frame clones only, not all of them. The table shows some 480,000 clones, with about 83% occurring only once.

This sequence joins TRBV4-1 and TRBJ1-3, with a weak D call TRBD1 (6 bases). The specimen comprised peripheral blood, sampled in a trial of Ad26.COV2.S vaccine versus placebo. The sequence was obtained from a person between 18 and 60 years old who received the Ad26.COV2.S COVID-19 vaccine or a placebo. The CDR3: CASSQQGQVSDTIYF. CDR3 bases: TGCGCCAGCAGCCAACAGGGGCAAGTTTCTGACACCATATATTTT.